The rows below give T cell receptor beta chains drawn from one sample of a study of glioma-infiltrating T cells. TCRdb used MiXCR to reprocess the multiplex PCR reads, holding one entry per CDR3 protein. The table records 100,000 to 150,000 distinct CDR3 sequences, about 23% of them present only once. Sequenced: glioma tissue, nonneoplastic brain tissue, or PBMCs (not recorded which). The receptors stem from a human donor with low-grade glioma or glioblastoma, undergoing nonglioma brain surgery, or in good health (not recorded which). Both conserved end residues are trimmed from each CDR3. The order of the fields is CDR3 protein, V gene, clone size. Only part of the rows carry a size: once, few, many, or a class if the clone is expanded.

ASSSFGQGGDEQF	TRBV19	many
ASSAVSGRDSYEQY	TRBV11-2	few
ASSQGTGYYGYT	TRBV28	many
ASSREGPFTEAF	TRBV4-1	many
ASSSPSGSPSEQY	TRBV3-1	few
SAWDSANYGYT	TRBV20-1	many
AIGGRDSGEQF	TRBV10-3	few
SAGQDLLSGNTIY	TRBV20-1	many
ASSPSGVGANVLT	TRBV19	many
ASSSGQNEKLF	TRBV5-4	few
ASSQVLTVEEDTQY	TRBV4-1	many
ASSLDDQPRH	TRBV7-9	.
ASSQDRGFPYEQY	TRBV4-3	many
ASSGTGELF	TRBV7-6	.
ASSQAQRTSGRGSNEQF	TRBV4-2	many
ASSSTGQGGTEAF	TRBV27	many
ESSLALLGTSSYNEQF	TRBV7-6	.
ASRRTGGGQPQH	TRBV27	many
ASSRYNSNQPQH	TRBV12-3/TRBV12-4	few
ATSDFWRITDTQY	TRBV24-1	many
ASSYQRSQETQY	TRBV6-2/TRBV6-3	many
SARGLNTEAF	TRBV29-1	many
ASSQDAGGPYSEQF	TRBV6-1	.
ASSPGTSGKGRETQY	TRBV28	many
SAQTERELPDTQY	TRBV20-1	.
ASSLGQSNQPQH	TRBV7-8	many